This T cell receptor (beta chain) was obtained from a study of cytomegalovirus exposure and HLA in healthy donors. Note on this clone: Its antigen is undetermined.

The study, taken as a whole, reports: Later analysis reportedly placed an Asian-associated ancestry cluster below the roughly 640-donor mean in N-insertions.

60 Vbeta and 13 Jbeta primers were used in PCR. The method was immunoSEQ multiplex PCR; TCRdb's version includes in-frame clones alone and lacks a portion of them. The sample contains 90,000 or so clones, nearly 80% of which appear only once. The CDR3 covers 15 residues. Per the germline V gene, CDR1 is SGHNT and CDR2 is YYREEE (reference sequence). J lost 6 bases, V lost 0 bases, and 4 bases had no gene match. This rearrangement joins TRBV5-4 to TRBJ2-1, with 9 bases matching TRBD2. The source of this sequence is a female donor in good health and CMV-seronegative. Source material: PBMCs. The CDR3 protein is CASSLDSGGFNEQFF. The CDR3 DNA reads TGTGCCAGCAGCTTGGATAGCGGGGGCTTCAATGAGCAGTTCTTC.